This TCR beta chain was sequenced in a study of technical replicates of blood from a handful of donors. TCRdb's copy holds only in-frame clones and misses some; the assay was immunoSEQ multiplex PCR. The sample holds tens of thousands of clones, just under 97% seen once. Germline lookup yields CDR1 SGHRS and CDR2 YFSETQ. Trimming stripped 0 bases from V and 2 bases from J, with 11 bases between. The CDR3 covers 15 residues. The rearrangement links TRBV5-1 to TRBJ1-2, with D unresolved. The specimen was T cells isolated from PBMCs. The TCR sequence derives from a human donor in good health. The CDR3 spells CASSLGSAGNYGYTF. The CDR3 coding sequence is TGCGCCAGCAGCTTGGGTTCGGCGGGGAACTATGGCTACACCTTC.